What follows describes a single T cell receptor (beta chain). No antigen is known for it. No qualities accompany the bases; no much larger clone lies one base away. For CDR1 and CDR2, the germline V gene lists MDHEN and SYDVKM. Compared with germline, V lacks 6 bases and J lacks 3 bases; bases without a gene match: 11. Its CDR3 holds 15 amino acids, cysteine through phenylalanine. Kept here is only the CDR3 DNA, which spans 45 bases and is read in frame from base 1. This sample is drawn from a study of shared clonotypes between healthy human individuals (dated by TCRdb to the early 2020s). Turning to the overall study: The cohort included three men and a couple of women between 18 and 49 years of age. Per donor, three plates each were used for CD4 naive and CD4 memory, two for CD8 naive, and one for CD8 memory. Blood TCR repertoires of about 5 healthy adults were deeply sequenced to estimate repertoire size and the extent of clonotype sharing between individuals. Libraries were prepared and TCR repertoires were sequenced by different laboratories using diverse techniques, in order to increase sequencing depth and limit assay-specific biases. Leukapheresis yielded between about 0.9 and 9.5 billion PBMCs per donor.

Using the deep immunoSEQ assay, multiplex PCR amplified TCR CDR3 regions from genomic DNA. For each cell subset, the extracted genomic DNA was distributed evenly across all wells of several immunoSEQ 96-well plates, and each plate served as one replicate. Each replicate PCR for sorted subsets received roughly 0.2 ug genomic DNA, equal to around 32,000 T cell genomes. Purified libraries were measured with a Qubit 3.0 fluorometer, size-checked on a Bioanalyzer 2100, and measured again with the KAPA Library Quantification kit. Each immunoSEQ 96-well plate was sequenced on its own single-read 150-cycle Illumina NextSeq 550 flow cell. The source study handled its data this way. Because the immunoSEQ output held only junctional sequences and lacked quality scores, the filtering could not match the filtering applied to full-length reads. To assign V/J genes and CDR3, sequences were annotated using PyIR, a Python wrapper for IgBLAST v1.9, with IMGT germline references. Reads with weak V/J assignments (E-value above 1e-6), missing CDR3, stop codons, out-of-frame junctions, or ambiguous translated residues were removed. V3J clonotypes were defined by identical inferred V gene, J gene, and CDR3 amino acid sequence. The percentage overlap between two repertoires was calculated by dividing the number of shared unique clonotypes by the size of the smaller repertoire. RTK rarefaction, the Chao1 estimator, and Recon v2.1 estimates of unobserved clonotypes were used to assess repertoire richness. Generation probabilities for all TCRbeta clonotypes obtained by the gDNA method from a handful of donors were computed using OLGA. TCRdb holds this immuneACCESS table with in-frame rearrangements only. Some clones are missing; in checked studies, unresolved V genes explain under half, and the rest has no known cause. V, J and clone size are those of that table, while D and trimming were read from the DNA. For this sample there are 950,000 to 1,100,000 clones; about 80% appear just once. Of the sample, approximately 1.5% falls within the top ten clones.

Healthy HIV-negative adults with no recently reported acute infections or vaccinations were included as donors. Every donor was a Caucasian adult residing in Nashville, Tennessee, USA. Magnetic negative selection was used to enrich CD4+ T cells, after which naive cells were positively selected on CD45RA and the negative fraction became the memory subset. Blood was obtained by leukapheresis, after which PBMCs were separated by Ficoll-Histopaque density gradient centrifugation and cryopreserved in liquid nitrogen vapor phase. Analytical flow cytometry was used to check the purity and quantity of every magnetically sorted T cell population. Each sorted fraction had its genomic DNA isolated and then quantified by UV absorbance on a Nanodrop 2000c. Results and caveats for the whole study, not just this receptor: The small number of donors limited the genetic and exposure-history diversity represented. Naive subsets generally had larger estimated clonotype richness than memory subsets. Sampling was restricted to blood, and TCR repertoires in tissue are likely to differ from TCR repertoires in blood. Pairwise subsampling led to the expectation that sequencing depth would affect the degree of clonotype sharing among donors. Incomplete sequencing was indicated by rarefaction of sorted-subset datasets, despite the large sequencing depth. Higher generation probabilities were observed for clonotypes shared by all four sorted-subset donors than for non-shared clonotypes. When four donors were compared, the shared fraction of clonotypes was around 5.1% for naive CD4, 3.5% to 4% for naive CD8, roughly 2.5% for memory CD4, and under 0.5% for memory CD8.

The rearranged segments are TRBV28 and TRBJ2-7; TRBD1 lines up with 7 middle nucleotides. The sequence was collected from a man younger than 35 in good health. Specimen: memory CD4+ T cells sorted from blood. According to the study, the label for this sample's cell subset or site signals: CD45RA-negative fraction. DNA sequence: TGTGCCAGCAGAGACCGACAGGGAAGGGGCTACGAGCAGTACTTC. This codes for CASRDRQGRGYEQYF.